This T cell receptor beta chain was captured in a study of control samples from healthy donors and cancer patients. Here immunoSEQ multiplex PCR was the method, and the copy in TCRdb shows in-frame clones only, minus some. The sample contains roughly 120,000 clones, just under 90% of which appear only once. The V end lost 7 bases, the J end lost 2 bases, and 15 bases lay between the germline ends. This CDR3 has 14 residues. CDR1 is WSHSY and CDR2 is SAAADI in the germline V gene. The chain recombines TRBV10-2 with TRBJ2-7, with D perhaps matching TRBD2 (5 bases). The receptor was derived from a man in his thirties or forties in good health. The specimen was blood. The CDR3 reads CASIVGQRTYEQYF. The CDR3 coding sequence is TGCGCCAGCATAGTCGGGCAGCGGACCTACGAGCAGTACTTC.